Below are 21 T cell receptor beta chains sequenced from a single sample in a study of cytomegalovirus exposure and HLA in healthy donors. PCR involved 60 Vbeta and 13 Jbeta primers. Only in-frame clones appear in the TCRdb table, and some are missing; sequencing was by immunoSEQ multiplex PCR. The sample comprises some 150,000 clones, about 80% of which are singletons, and roughly 4.5% rests with the top ten. The specimen sequenced was PBMCs. Source of these receptors: a man aged 35-49 years in good health and CMV-seropositive.

Worth noting for this clone: Within the sample, other DNA sequences also encode this same CDR3. V usage is TRBV18 and J usage is TRBJ2-7; 10 bases align to TRBD1. Germline V gene lookup returns CDR1 KGHSH and CDR2 LQKENI. This CDR3 comprises 14 residues. Unmatched junction bases numbered 4, after V lost 6 bases and J lost 2 bases. The CDR3 region has the DNA TGTGCCAGCTCTCCGGGACAGGGGACCTACGAGCAGTACTTC. Amino acids: CASSPGQGTYEQYF.

The V call is TRBV4-2, the J call TRBJ2-7; 8 positions agree with TRBD2. Germline V gene lookup returns CDR1 LGHNA and CDR2 YNFKEQ. The J segment lost 3 bases and the V segment lost 0 bases, leaving 13 bases of the junction unmatched. CDR3 length: 18 residues. CDR3 amino acids: CASSQDVSGATIYYEQYF. As DNA, the CDR3 is TGTGCCAGCAGCCAAGATGTTAGCGGGGCGACAATCTACTACGAGCAGTACTTC.

The chain recombines TRBV7-9 with TRBJ2-3; D gene unclear. Per the germline V gene, CDR1 is SEHNR and CDR2 is FQNEAQ (reference sequence). CDR3 length: 14 amino acids. The germline V and J ends were trimmed by 5 bases and 4 bases, with 13 bases remaining between them. CDR3 amino acids: CASSADHSPDTQYF. CDR3 bases: TGTGCCAGCAGCGCAGATCATAGCCCAGATACGCAGTATTTT.

The sample holds one count of this clone. The chain links TRBV19 to TRBJ2-1; D call uncertain. Germline V gene data show CDR1 as LNHDA and CDR2 as SQIVND (reference sequence). The CDR3 extends over 14 amino acids. Trimming shortened V by 1 base and J by 6 bases, and 10 bases separated the two germline ends. The CDR3 region is CASSIVSRLNEQFF. The DNA for the CDR3 is TGTGCCAGTAGTATAGTTAGCCGGCTCAATGAGCAGTTCTTC.

The chain links TRBV7-3 to TRBJ2-1, with 12 bases matching TRBD1. The V gene's germline CDR1 is SGHTA and CDR2 FQGTGA. CDR3 length: 19 amino acids. With V trimmed by 6 bases and J by 1 base, 13 bases remained unmatched. The CDR3 loop is CASSPGGTGGAGSYNEQFF. DNA for the CDR3: TGTGCCAGCAGTCCCGGTGGGACAGGGGGCGCTGGATCCTACAATGAGCAGTTCTTC.

The chain combines TRBV14 with TRBJ1-2; no reliable D call. This CDR3 is built from 15 residues. Germline assignment: CDR1 SGHDN and CDR2 FVKESK. V lost 0 bases and J lost 6, with 14 bases in between. CDR3 residues: CASSQDLGGVDGYTF. CDR3 coding DNA: TGTGCCAGCAGCCAAGACTTAGGCGGAGTAGATGGCTACACCTTC.

This clone was detected a few times. V and J are TRBV19 and TRBJ1-1; no firm D call. The CDR3 is made up of 11 amino acids. Germline V CDR1 and CDR2: LNHDA, SQIVND (reference sequence). Trimming removed 8 bases at V and 6 bases at J, with 10 bases between. This CDR3 is CASLERAEAFF. DNA of the CDR3: TGTGCCAGTCTGGAGAGGGCTGAAGCTTTCTTT.

V gene TRBV2 combines with J gene TRBJ2-7; no definite D call. The CDR3 is 11 residues long. Germline assignment: CDR1 SNHLY and CDR2 FYNNEI. V was pared by 4 bases and J by 3 bases, with 4 bases between. The CDR3: CASSGLYEQYF. DNA for the CDR3: TGTGCCAGCAGTGGACTCTACGAGCAGTACTTC.

The rearrangement uses TRBV5-5 and TRBJ1-4; 8 bases are a match to TRBD1. CDR1 is SGHKS, CDR2 YYEKEE, per germline (reference sequence). There are 14 residues in the CDR3. With V trimmed by 5 bases and J by 8 bases, 8 bases remained unmatched. CDR3 amino acids: CASRDRATSEKLFF. The CDR3 DNA reads as TGTGCCAGCAGGGACAGGGCCACCTCCGAAAAACTGTTTTTT.

V gene TRBV30 combines with J gene TRBJ2-5; D may be TRBD2 (6 bases). Germline CDR1 is GTSNPN and CDR2 is SVGIG (reference sequence). This CDR3 comprises 13 residues. With 2 bases removed from V and 2 bases from J, the gap between germline ends came to 9 bases. CDR3 coding DNA: TGTGCCTGGAGTCCGGGAGCGCAAGAGACCCAGTACTTC. The encoded protein is CAWSPGAQETQYF.

The chain recombines TRBV9 with TRBJ2-3, with D possibly matching TRBD2 (6 bases). The length of the CDR3 is 16 residues. The germline V gene encodes CDR1 SGDLS and CDR2 YYNGEE. Between the trimmed V and J ends, which lost 0 bases and 0 bases, there was a span of 11 bases. CDR3 DNA sequence: TGTGCCAGCAGCGTAGCATCGAGCGGGAGCACAGATACGCAGTATTTT. It translates to CASSVASSGSTDTQYF.

The chain joins TRBV15 to TRBJ1-3; D is undetermined. The CDR3 sequence is 15 residues long. Germline V gene data show CDR1 as LNHNV and CDR2 as YYDKDF (reference sequence). V was clipped by 1 base and J by 2 bases, with 9 bases between them. In nucleotides, the CDR3 is TGTGCCACCAGCAGAGGGGGAGGGCCTGGAAACACCATATATTTT. It yields the protein CATSRGGGPGNTIYF. Variable domain in full (rest from reference TRBV15 and TRBJ1-3): DAMVIQNPRYQVTQFGKPVTLSCSQTLNHNVMYWYQQKSSQAPKLLFHYYDKDFNNEADTPDNFQSRRPNTSFCFLDIRSPGLGDTAMYLCATSRGGGPGNTIYFGEGSWLTVV.

The CDR3 DNA is TGTGCCAGCAGTGGGACAAGCCGCAGGGAGCGGGGTACCCAGTACTTC. As protein: CASSGTSRRERGTQYF. The rearrangement joins TRBV6-1 to TRBJ2-5; 7 nucleotides match TRBD2. Germline lookup yields CDR1 MNHNS and CDR2 SASEGT. This CDR3 has 16 residues. With V trimmed by 4 bases and J by 8 bases, 16 bases remained unmatched.

J is TRBJ2-7 and V is TRBV5-6, with D possibly TRBD2 on 5 matching bases. Deletions cut 0 bases from V and 5 bases from J, with 12 bases between. There are 14 residues in the CDR3. Per germline, CDR1 SGHDT and CDR2 YYEEEE. Here the CDR3 reads CASSLAGWPDEQYF. The CDR3 nucleotides read TGTGCCAGCAGCTTGGCGGGGTGGCCTGACGAGCAGTACTTC.

The rearrangement uses TRBV6-6 and TRBJ1-1, with D perhaps TRBD1 (5 bases). The germline V and J ends were trimmed by 5 bases and 13 bases, with 20 bases remaining between them. The CDR3 spans 13 residues. Germline V gives CDR1 MNHNY, CDR2 SVGAGI (reference sequence). The CDR3 protein is CASSPNSPPQGFF. CDR3 coding DNA: TGTGCCAGCAGTCCGAACAGTCCACCGCAGGGTTTCTTT.

J is TRBJ2-1 and V is TRBV5-1; D is possibly TRBD1 (6 bases). The length of the CDR3 is 15 residues. Trimming removed 6 bases at V and 2 bases at J, with 15 bases between. Per germline, CDR1 SGHRS and CDR2 YFSETQ. The CDR3 loop is CASTLVGATYNEQFF. CDR3 sequence (DNA): TGCGCCAGCACCTTAGTGGGGGCGACCTACAATGAGCAGTTCTTC.

This rearrangement joins TRBV19 to TRBJ2-1; D perhaps matches TRBD2 (6 bases). Trimming pared 7 bases from V and 3 bases from J, leaving 13 bases between. This CDR3 region has 14 residues. CDR1 and CDR2 (germline): LNHDA, SQIVND (reference sequence). This CDR3 is CASNGGISYNEQFF. The CDR3 nucleotides read TGTGCCAGTAACGGCGGGATTAGCTACAATGAGCAGTTCTTC.

The rearrangement uses TRBV4-3 and TRBJ2-1; 7 bases are a match to TRBD2. Germline V gives CDR1 LGHNA, CDR2 YSLEER. The CDR3 covers 15 residues. With 0 bases clipped from V and 7 bases from J, the junction kept 6 bases outside the gene matches. Written as DNA, the CDR3 is TGCGCCAGCAGCCAAGAATTAGGCGGGGGAAATGAGCAGTTCTTC. Its protein is CASSQELGGGNEQFF.

This sequence joins TRBV6-1 and TRBJ2-6; D is unresolved. The V and J ends lost 8 bases and 0 bases respectively, with 5 bases between them. This CDR3 is 13 amino acids long. CDR1 is MNHNS and CDR2 is SASEGT in the germline V gene. The CDR3 loop reads CASEISGANVLTF. CDR3 in DNA: TGTGCCAGCGAGATCTCTGGGGCCAACGTCCTGACTTTC.

The chain combines TRBV6-5 with TRBJ2-7; 7 positions match TRBD1. Germline V gene data show CDR1 as MNHEY and CDR2 as SVGAGI. This CDR3 contains 14 residues. V gave up 4 bases and J gave up 5 bases; unmatched junction bases: 8. The CDR3 DNA reads as TGTGCCAGCAGTTCGAACAGGGGAAACCACGAGCAGTACTTC. Translation gives CASSSNRGNHEQYF.

V and J are TRBV6-5 and TRBJ1-2; D gene uncertain. CDR3 length: 15 residues. Trimming shortened V by 2 bases and J by 7 bases, and 17 bases separated the two germline ends. The V gene's germline CDR1 is MNHEY and CDR2 SVGAGI. The CDR3 reads CASSYKTSGHLGYTF. The CDR3 region has the DNA TGTGCCAGCAGTTACAAAACCAGTGGCCACCTTGGCTACACCTTC.